This T cell receptor beta chain was recovered during a study of regulatory T cells in long-lasting Graves disease. This CDR3 spans 14 amino acids. Looked up from germline, CDR1 is DFQATT and CDR2 is SNEGSKA (reference sequence). After removal of 0 bases from V and 7 bases from J, the junction contained 5 bases not matched to a gene. Arm-PCR of CDR3 regions and iRepertoire HTBI primers were used to build TCR beta libraries. TCRdb redid the calling of the multiplex PCR reads with MiXCR, one entry per CDR3 protein. The table has around 250,000 distinct CDR3 sequences, about 20% seen once. In its sample, this clonotype was seen once. The time point: newly diagnosed GD, antithyroid drugs for less than 3 months. PBMC RNA served as the TCR library source. This sample also belongs to another study, concerning T cells in Graves' hyperthyroidism and ophthalmopathy.

This chain uses TRBV20-1 with TRBJ2-7; 11 bases agree with TRBD2. The sample in question was peripheral blood mononuclear cells (PBMCs), obtained at new diagnosis, from a patient treated with antithyroid drugs. The receptor's source is a woman in her 30s with Graves disease. The CDR3 DNA reads as TGCAGTGCTAGAGATAGCGGGGGGGCGGGTGAGCAGTACTTC. This encodes CSARDSGGAGEQYF.